This T cell receptor (beta chain) was found in a study of CD8 T cells in ankylosing spondylitis. Findings and limits, study-wide: From matched ankylosing spondylitis synovial fluid, disease-linked clones were reportedly recovered at significantly enriched levels. Apparently characteristic of ankylosing spondylitis blood was a TCR beta motif (under ten highly homologous variants).

TCR beta libraries were made by quantitative 5'-RACE with molecular barcodes. TCRdb re-called the 5' RACE reads with MiXCR, one entry per CDR3 protein. The data hold 400,000 or so distinct CDR3 sequences, with more than 25% observed a single time. The CDR3 length is 12 residues. Germline V lookup: CDR1 ENHRY, CDR2 SYGVKD. The V gene lost 3 bases and the J gene lost 6 bases, with 8 bases spanning the gap. This clonotype showed up just a few times. The antigen is undetermined. This receptor was obtained from a male donor with ankylosing spondylitis. The chain has TRBV10-3 and TRBJ1-2; D gene unclear. The sequencing input was blood, either unsorted or a sorted T cell fraction (not recorded which). DNA for the CDR3: TGTGCCATCAGTGACCACAGCAATGGCTACACCTTC. Residues: CAISDHSNGYTF.